The next 13 T cell receptor beta chains were all read from a single sample in a study of T cell clonotyping in hematopoietic cell transplantation. Using immunoSEQ multiplex PCR, the repertoire was profiled, and TCRdb retains in-frame clones only, with some absent. Among roughly 9,000 clones listed, more than 85% were seen once. The source was PBMCs, collected 100 days after allogeneic stem cell transplant. The receptors originated from a male patient aged 45-60 years who had an allogeneic stem cell transplant from a related donor, so T cells may come from the graft donor. Some clones in this sample may be carry-over from other donors' samples.

The chain's CDR3 is CASSLQGQGRYGYTF. CDR3 bases: TGTGCCAGCAGCCTTCAAGGACAGGGACGATATGGCTACACCTTC. The genes are TRBV28 and TRBJ1-2, with TRBD1 matching 8 bases. Germline V CDR1 and CDR2: MDHEN, SYDVKM. The CDR3 totals 15 residues. The V segment lost 6 bases and the J segment 5 bases; nucleotides outside the gene matches: 11.

This rearrangement joins TRBV7-2 to TRBJ2-7; D remains unclear. The germline V gene has CDR1 SGHTA and CDR2 FQGNSA. The CDR3 sequence is 13 residues long. V was clipped by 4 bases and J by 1 base, with 8 bases between them. The CDR3 DNA follows: TGTGCCAGCAGCTCATACACTTCCTACGAGCAGTACTTC. Encoded protein: CASSSYTSYEQYF.

In this sample, this clone turned up once. DNA of the CDR3: TGTGCCAGCAGCCCTAAGGACAGACCATCAGACTACGAGCAGTACTTC. Its protein is CASSPKDRPSDYEQYF. V gene TRBV2 combines with J gene TRBJ2-7; tentative D call: TRBD1 (6 bases). The CDR3 runs to 16 residues. Germline V CDR1 and CDR2: SNHLY, FYNNEI. V lost 6 bases and J lost 3, with 21 bases in between.

J is TRBJ2-7 and V is TRBV6-5; maybe TRBD1 (6 bases). V was trimmed by 0 bases and J by 1 base, leaving 10 bases between them. The germline CDR1 and CDR2 sequences are MNHEY and SVGAGI. The CDR3 has 15 amino acids. The CDR3 DNA is TGTGCCAGCAGTTACTCCCTGGACAGTTCCTACGAGCAGTACTTC. Amino acid sequence: CASSYSLDSSYEQYF.

V is TRBV10-2 and J is TRBJ1-2; the match to TRBD1 covers 8 bases. The CDR3 covers 13 residues. Per germline, CDR1 WSHSY and CDR2 SAAADI. V gave up 4 bases and J gave up 2 bases; unmatched junction bases: 0. CDR3 nucleotide sequence: TGCGCCAGCAGTGGGACAGGGAACTATGGCTACACCTTC. It is translated as CASSGTGNYGYTF.

This rearrangement joins TRBV9 to TRBJ1-4; D not resolved. Trimming pared 0 bases from V and 3 bases from J, leaving 6 bases between. CDR1 is SGDLS and CDR2 is YYNGEE in the germline V gene. This CDR3 has 14 residues. The CDR3 region has the DNA TGTGCCAGCAGCGTAGGGGTGGCTAATGAAAAACTGTTTTTT. Encoded protein: CASSVGVANEKLFF. Together with reference TRBV9 and TRBJ1-4, the CDR3 gives the full variable domain: DSGVTQTPKHLITATGQRVTLRCSPRSGDLSVYWYQQSLDQGLQFLIQYYNGEERAKGNILERFSAQQFPDLHSELNLSSLELGDSALYFCASSVGVANEKLFFGSGTQLSVL.

This rearrangement joins TRBV4-2 to TRBJ2-1; D possibly corresponds to TRBD2 (5 bases). Per germline, CDR1 LGHNA and CDR2 YNFKEQ. The V and J ends lost 3 bases and 3 bases respectively, with 15 bases between them. The CDR3 runs 16 residues. The CDR3 coding sequence is TGTGCCAGCAGCCAGGACTCCACCGGAATCTACAATGAGCAGTTCTTC. Translation: CASSQDSTGIYNEQFF.

The chain joins TRBV29-1 to TRBJ2-7, with a weak D call TRBD1 (5 bases). This CDR3 region has 12 residues. Germline V gene data show CDR1 as SQVTM and CDR2 as ANQGSEA. Trimming cost V 5 bases and J 1 base, with 9 bases left between them. The chain's CDR3 is CSVSQGSYEQYF. The DNA for the CDR3 is TGCAGCGTTAGTCAGGGTTCCTACGAGCAGTACTTC.

V is TRBV4-3 and J is TRBJ1-1; no firm D call. The germline V and J ends were trimmed by 2 bases and 0 bases, with 10 bases remaining between them. The germline gives CDR1 LGHNA, CDR2 YSLEER. The CDR3 loop spans 15 amino acids. The CDR3 DNA sequence: TGCGCCAGCAGCCAACAGTACAGCCTGAACACTGAAGCTTTCTTT. Translated, it gives CASSQQYSLNTEAFF.

The chain links TRBV4-2 to TRBJ2-3; D gene unclear. The CDR3 spans 14 residues. Per germline, CDR1 LGHNA and CDR2 YNFKEQ. Trimming shortened V by 7 bases and J by 2 bases, and 13 bases separated the two germline ends. Here the CDR3 DNA reads TGTGCCAGCAATCCCAGCCAGGACACAGATACGCAGTATTTT. Its translation is CASNPSQDTDTQYF.

The V gene is TRBV6-1, the J gene TRBJ1-5; 8 bases agree with TRBD1. Trimming at V came to 8 bases and at J to 7 bases, leaving 7 bases not matched to a gene. Germline loops: CDR1 MNHNS, CDR2 SASEGT. The CDR3 has 13 residues. CDR3 amino acids: CASGQGVAQPQHF. For the CDR3, the DNA is TGTGCCAGCGGACAGGGAGTTGCCCAGCCCCAGCATTTT.

The chain employs TRBV13 and TRBJ2-7; the match to TRBD1 covers 8 bases. The CDR3 totals 13 residues. Germline CDR1 reads PRHDT; CDR2 reads FYEKMQ (reference sequence). With V trimmed by 5 bases and J by 5 bases, 5 bases remained unmatched. The CDR3 sequence is CASSPDRVDEQYF. CDR3 coding DNA: TGTGCCAGCAGCCCGGACAGGGTGGACGAGCAGTACTTC. Complete variable domain (other parts from reference TRBV13 and TRBJ2-7): AAGVIQSPRHLIKEKRETATLKCYPIPRHDTVYWYQQGPGQDPQFLISFYEKMQSDKGSIPDRFSAQQFSDYHSELNMSSLELGDSALYFCASSPDRVDEQYFGPGTRLTVT.

This chain joins TRBV5-1 and TRBJ2-2, with D possibly being TRBD1 (6 bases). Between the trimmed V and J ends, which lost 2 bases and 4 bases, there was a span of 12 bases. Germline-derived CDR1 and CDR2 are SGHRS and YFSETQ. This CDR3 region has 15 residues. This chain's CDR3 is CASSFRTGRTGELFF. CDR3 sequence (DNA): TGCGCCAGCAGCTTTCGTACAGGGCGCACCGGGGAGCTGTTTTTT.